This TCR beta chain was profiled in a study of cytomegalovirus exposure and HLA in healthy donors. General observations from the study: Later analysis associated a missense DCLRE1C variant with TCR beta V- and J-gene trimming.

PCR employed 60 Vbeta and 13 Jbeta primers. Some clones are missing from TCRdb's copy, which holds only in-frame ones; the method was immunoSEQ multiplex PCR. Of 90,000 or so clones in the sample, less than 85% were seen once. As regards this clone: Its matching antigen is unknown.

V was shortened by 7 bases and J by 3 bases, with 18 bases between the two germline ends. In germline, CDR1 is LNHDA, CDR2 SQIVND (reference sequence). CDR3 size: 16 residues. The gene calls are TRBV19 and TRBJ2-2; D is undetermined. This receptor was taken from a man aged 60 to 75 in good health and CMV-seronegative. Sequenced sample: PBMCs. The CDR3 here is CASIPWADRYTGELFF. The CDR3 region has the DNA TGTGCCAGTATCCCCTGGGCAGATCGGTACACCGGGGAGCTGTTTTTT.